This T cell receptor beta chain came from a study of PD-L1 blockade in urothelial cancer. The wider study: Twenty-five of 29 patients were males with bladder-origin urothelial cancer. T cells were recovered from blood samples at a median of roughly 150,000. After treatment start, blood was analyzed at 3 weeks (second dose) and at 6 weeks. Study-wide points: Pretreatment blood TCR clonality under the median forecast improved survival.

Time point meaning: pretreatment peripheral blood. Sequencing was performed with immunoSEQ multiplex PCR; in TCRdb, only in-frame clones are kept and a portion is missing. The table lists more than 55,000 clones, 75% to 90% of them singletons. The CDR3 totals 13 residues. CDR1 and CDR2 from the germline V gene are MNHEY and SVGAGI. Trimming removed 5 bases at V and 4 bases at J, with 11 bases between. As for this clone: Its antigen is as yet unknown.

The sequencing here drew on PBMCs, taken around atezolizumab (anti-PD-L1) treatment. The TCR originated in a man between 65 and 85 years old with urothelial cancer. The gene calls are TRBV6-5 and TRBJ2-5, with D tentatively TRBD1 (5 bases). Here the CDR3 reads CASSPQARETQYF. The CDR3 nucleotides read TGTGCCAGCAGTCCACAGGCTCGAGAGACCCAGTACTTC.